A selection of T cell receptor beta chains follows, all from one sample in a study of T cell responses to AZD1222 COVID-19 vaccine. Using immunoSEQ multiplex PCR, the repertoire was profiled, and TCRdb retains in-frame clones only, with some absent. The sample contains about 150,000 clones, 85% to 95% of which appear only once. The material was peripheral blood, obtained on day 0 of AZD1222 vaccination. The receptors were gathered from an adult in good health. Each CDR3 is given with its conserved first and last residue. The D gene is left open where the match is weak. Clone size, where shown, is once, few, many, or a class for clones that have expanded.

J gene: TRBJ2-4
D gene: .
CDR3 length: 15
clone size: once
V gene: TRBV11-2
CDR3 DNA: TGTGCCAGCAAGGGTGAGGGGTGGGTCAAAAACATTCAGTACTTC
CDR3 protein: CASKGEGWVKNIQYF

J gene: TRBJ1-5
D gene: .
CDR3 length: 14
clone size: .
V gene: TRBV5-5
CDR3 DNA: TGTGCCAGCAGCTTTTTTGCCGAAATGAGTGCCCAGCATTTT
CDR3 protein: CASSFFAEMSAQHF

J gene: TRBJ2-7
D gene: .
CDR3 length: 14
clone size: .
V gene: TRBV6-5
CDR3 DNA: TGTGCCAGCAGTTACTCGGCAGGGGTCCCCGAGCAGTACTTC
CDR3 protein: CASSYSAGVPEQYF

J gene: TRBJ1-5
D gene: .
CDR3 length: 16
clone size: .
V gene: TRBV4-1
CDR3 DNA: TGCGCCAGCAGCCAAGTCACAGGGAGTCGTGGACAGCCCCAGCATTTT
CDR3 protein: CASSQVTGSRGQPQHF

J gene: TRBJ2-3
D gene: TRBD2
CDR3 length: 14
clone size: .
V gene: TRBV30
CDR3 DNA: TGTGCCTTTTCTAGCGGGGGTGTCACAGATACGCAGTATTTT
CDR3 protein: CAFSSGGVTDTQYF

J gene: TRBJ1-5
D gene: TRBD1
CDR3 length: 14
clone size: .
V gene: TRBV19
CDR3 DNA: TGTGCCAGTATAGTGGCAGGGGGCGATCAGCCCCAGCATTTT
CDR3 protein: CASIVAGGDQPQHF

J gene: TRBJ1-1
D gene: .
CDR3 length: 14
clone size: .
V gene: TRBV6-5
CDR3 DNA: TGTGCCAGCACCCAGACAGAGACGAACACTGAAGCTTTCTTT
CDR3 protein: CASTQTETNTEAFF

J gene: TRBJ2-6
D gene: .
CDR3 length: 15
clone size: once
V gene: TRBV11-3
CDR3 DNA: TGTGCCAGCAGCTTACAGGAGGTCGGGGCCAACGTCCTGACTTTC
CDR3 protein: CASSLQEVGANVLTF

J gene: TRBJ1-5
D gene: .
CDR3 length: 14
clone size: .
V gene: TRBV30
CDR3 DNA: TGTGCCTGGAGTGTCACCCCGACGGGTCAGCCCCAGCATTTT
CDR3 protein: CAWSVTPTGQPQHF

J gene: TRBJ2-2
D gene: .
CDR3 length: 13
clone size: .
V gene: TRBV12-3/TRBV12-4
CDR3 DNA: TGTGCCAGCAGTTTGGAGAACACCGGGGAGCTGTTTTTT
CDR3 protein: CASSLENTGELFF

J gene: TRBJ1-2
D gene: TRBD1
CDR3 length: 15
clone size: .
V gene: TRBV27
CDR3 DNA: TGTGCCAGCAGTCCTGGGACAGGAGGTAACTATGGCTACACCTTC
CDR3 protein: CASSPGTGGNYGYTF

J gene: TRBJ1-4
D gene: .
CDR3 length: 14
clone size: .
V gene: TRBV2
CDR3 DNA: TGTGCCAGCACCAGGTTGGCGGAATCGGAAAAACTGTTTTTT
CDR3 protein: CASTRLAESEKLFF

J gene: TRBJ1-3
D gene: TRBD1
CDR3 length: 17
clone size: .
V gene: TRBV3-1/TRBV3-2
CDR3 DNA: TGTGCCAGCAGCCTTTCCCTGGGGCAGGGGGCTGGAAACACCATATATTTT
CDR3 protein: CASSLSLGQGAGNTIYF

J gene: TRBJ2-7
D gene: .
CDR3 length: 13
clone size: .
V gene: TRBV19
CDR3 DNA: TGTGCCAGTAGTATAGATCTTTCCTACGAGCAGTACTTC
CDR3 protein: CASSIDLSYEQYF

J gene: TRBJ2-5
D gene: TRBD1
CDR3 length: 14
clone size: few
V gene: TRBV15
CDR3 DNA: TGTGCCACCAGCAGTAGAGGGGGCGGGGAGACCCAGTACTTC
CDR3 protein: CATSSRGGGETQYF

J gene: TRBJ1-2
D gene: .
CDR3 length: 13
clone size: .
V gene: TRBV11-1
CDR3 DNA: TGTGCCAGCAGCTTCGCAGGGAGCGGCGGCTACACCTTC
CDR3 protein: CASSFAGSGGYTF

J gene: TRBJ1-2
D gene: .
CDR3 length: 12
clone size: .
V gene: TRBV29-1
CDR3 DNA: TGCAGCGTTGGTCCCGGGCTTTATGGCTACACCTTC
CDR3 protein: CSVGPGLYGYTF

J gene: TRBJ2-2
D gene: TRBD2
CDR3 length: 15
clone size: .
V gene: TRBV7-9
CDR3 DNA: TGTGCCAGCAGCCACCCGGGACTAGTGGTCGGGGAGCTGTTTTTT
CDR3 protein: CASSHPGLVVGELFF

J gene: TRBJ1-1
D gene: TRBD1
CDR3 length: 13
clone size: once
V gene: TRBV20-1
CDR3 DNA: TGCAGTGCTAGTGGAGGACAGGGGGCTGAAGCTTTCTTT
CDR3 protein: CSASGGQGAEAFF

J gene: TRBJ2-1
D gene: TRBD2
CDR3 length: 15
clone size: .
V gene: TRBV3-1/TRBV3-2
CDR3 DNA: TGTGCCAGCCGGGGGGAGGGGCCCTCCTACAATGAGCAGTTCTTC
CDR3 protein: CASRGEGPSYNEQFF

J gene: TRBJ1-4
D gene: .
CDR3 length: 18
clone size: once
V gene: TRBV15
CDR3 DNA: TGTGCCACCAGCAGAGATAACAGGAGGGGGTTGACTAATGAAAAACTGTTTTTT
CDR3 protein: CATSRDNRRGLTNEKLFF

J gene: TRBJ1-2
D gene: .
CDR3 length: 14
clone size: .
V gene: TRBV5-8
CDR3 DNA: TGTGCCAGCAGCTACCCGACTGTCAACTATGGCTACACCTTC
CDR3 protein: CASSYPTVNYGYTF

J gene: TRBJ1-5
D gene: .
CDR3 length: 18
clone size: .
V gene: TRBV7-2
CDR3 DNA: TGTGCCAGCAGCCCCCAACCTGGGACGGCCTATAGCAATCAGCCCCAGCATTTT
CDR3 protein: CASSPQPGTAYSNQPQHF